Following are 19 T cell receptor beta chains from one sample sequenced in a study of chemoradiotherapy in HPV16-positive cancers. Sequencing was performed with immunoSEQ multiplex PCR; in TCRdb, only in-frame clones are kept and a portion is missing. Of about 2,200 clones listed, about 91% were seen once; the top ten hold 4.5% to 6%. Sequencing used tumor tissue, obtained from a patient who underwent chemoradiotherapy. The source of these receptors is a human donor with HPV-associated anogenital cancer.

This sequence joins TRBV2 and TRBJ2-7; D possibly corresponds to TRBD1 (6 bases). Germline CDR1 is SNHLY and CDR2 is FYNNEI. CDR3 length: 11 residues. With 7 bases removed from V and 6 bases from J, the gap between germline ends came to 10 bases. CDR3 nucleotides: TGTGCCAGCATAGGACAGAGCGAGCAGTACTTC. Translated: CASIGQSEQYF.

The chain's CDR3 is CAISESKAGAGSPLHF. CDR3 sequence (DNA): TGTGCCATCAGTGAGTCGAAGGCAGGGGCTGGATCACCCCTCCACTTT. The chain joins TRBV10-3 to TRBJ1-6; the D gene is possibly TRBD1 (6 bases). The germline V and J ends were trimmed by 0 bases and 10 bases, with 16 bases remaining between them. This CDR3 contains 16 residues. The germline gives CDR1 ENHRY, CDR2 SYGVKD.

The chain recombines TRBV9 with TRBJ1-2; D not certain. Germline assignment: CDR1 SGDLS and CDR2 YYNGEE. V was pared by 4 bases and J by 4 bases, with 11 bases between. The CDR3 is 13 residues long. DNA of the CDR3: TGTGCCAGCAGCACTCCCGGAGTCTATGGCTACACCTTC. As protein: CASSTPGVYGYTF.

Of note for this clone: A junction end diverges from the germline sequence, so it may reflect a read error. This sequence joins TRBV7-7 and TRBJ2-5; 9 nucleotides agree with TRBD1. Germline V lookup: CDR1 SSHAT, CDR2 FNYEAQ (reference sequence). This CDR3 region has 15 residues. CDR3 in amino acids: CASSPRRTGEETQYF. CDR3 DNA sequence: TGTGCTAGCAGCCCCCGAAGGACAGGGGAAGAGACCCAGTACTTC.

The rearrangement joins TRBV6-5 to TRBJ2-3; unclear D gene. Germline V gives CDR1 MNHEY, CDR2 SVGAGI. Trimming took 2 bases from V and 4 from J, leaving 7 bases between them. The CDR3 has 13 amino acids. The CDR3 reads CASSYASPDTQYF. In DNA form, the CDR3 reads TGTGCCAGCAGTTACGCCAGCCCAGATACGCAGTATTTT.

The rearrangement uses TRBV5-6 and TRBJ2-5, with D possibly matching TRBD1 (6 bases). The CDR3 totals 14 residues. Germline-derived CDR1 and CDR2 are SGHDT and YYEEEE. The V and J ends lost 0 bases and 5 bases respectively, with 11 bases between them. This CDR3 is CASSLVGGGETQYF. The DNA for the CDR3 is TGTGCCAGCAGCTTGGTTGGGGGCGGCGAGACCCAGTACTTC.

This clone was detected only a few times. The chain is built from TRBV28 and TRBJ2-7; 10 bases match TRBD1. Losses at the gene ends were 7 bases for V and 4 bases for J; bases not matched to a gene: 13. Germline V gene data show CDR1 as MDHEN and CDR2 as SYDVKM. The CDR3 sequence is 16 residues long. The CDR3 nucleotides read TGTGCCAGCAACGTTAATGGGGACAGGGGTGGGTACGAGCAGTACTTC. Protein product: CASNVNGDRGGYEQYF.

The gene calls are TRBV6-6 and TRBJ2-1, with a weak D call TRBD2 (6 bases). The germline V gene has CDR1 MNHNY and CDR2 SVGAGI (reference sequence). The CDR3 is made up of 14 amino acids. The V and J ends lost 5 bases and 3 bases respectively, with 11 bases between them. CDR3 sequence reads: CASSTGGNYNEQFF. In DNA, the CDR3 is TGTGCCAGCAGTACCGGGGGTAACTACAATGAGCAGTTCTTC.

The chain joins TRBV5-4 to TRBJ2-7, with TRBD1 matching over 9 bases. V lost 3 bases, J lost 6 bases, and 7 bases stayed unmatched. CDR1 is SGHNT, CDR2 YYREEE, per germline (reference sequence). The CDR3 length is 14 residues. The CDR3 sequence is CASSSGTGFSEQYF. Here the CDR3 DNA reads TGTGCCAGCAGCTCCGGGACAGGGTTTAGCGAGCAGTACTTC.

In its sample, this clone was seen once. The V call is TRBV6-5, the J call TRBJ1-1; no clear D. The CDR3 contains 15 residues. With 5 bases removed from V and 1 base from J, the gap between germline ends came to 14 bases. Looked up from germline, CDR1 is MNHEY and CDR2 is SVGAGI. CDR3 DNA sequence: TGTGCCAGCAGTGCGTCCCTTCTAGCGAACACTGAAGCTTTCTTT. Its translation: CASSASLLANTEAFF.

The DNA for the CDR3 is TGTGCCAGCAGCACGGACAGGGTACTCTACGAGCAGTACTTC. This codes for CASSTDRVLYEQYF. This rearrangement joins TRBV7-9 to TRBJ2-7, with 8 bases lining up with TRBD1. CDR1 is SEHNR and CDR2 is FQNEAQ in the germline V gene (reference sequence). The CDR3 length is 14 residues. Trimming took 5 bases from V and 3 from J; bases not matched to a gene: 6.

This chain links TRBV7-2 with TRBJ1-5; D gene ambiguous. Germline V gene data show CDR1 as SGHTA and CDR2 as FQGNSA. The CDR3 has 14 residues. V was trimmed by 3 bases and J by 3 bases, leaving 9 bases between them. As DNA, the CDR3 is TGTGCCAGCAGCTTTGACGGATACAATCAGCCCCAGCATTTT. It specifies CASSFDGYNQPQHF.

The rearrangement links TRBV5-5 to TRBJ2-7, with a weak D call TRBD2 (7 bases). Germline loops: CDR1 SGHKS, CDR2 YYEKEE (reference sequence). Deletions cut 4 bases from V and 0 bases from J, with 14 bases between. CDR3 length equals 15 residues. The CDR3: CASSRGGDNSYEQYF. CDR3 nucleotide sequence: TGTGCCAGCAGCCGAGGGGGGGACAACTCCTACGAGCAGTACTTC.

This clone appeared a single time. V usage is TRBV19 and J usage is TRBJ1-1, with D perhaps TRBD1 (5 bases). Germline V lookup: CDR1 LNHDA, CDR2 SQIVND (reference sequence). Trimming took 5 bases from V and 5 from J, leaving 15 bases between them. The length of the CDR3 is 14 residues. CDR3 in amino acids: CASSHMGRGTEAFF. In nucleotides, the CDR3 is TGTGCCAGTAGTCATATGGGACGCGGAACTGAAGCTTTCTTT.

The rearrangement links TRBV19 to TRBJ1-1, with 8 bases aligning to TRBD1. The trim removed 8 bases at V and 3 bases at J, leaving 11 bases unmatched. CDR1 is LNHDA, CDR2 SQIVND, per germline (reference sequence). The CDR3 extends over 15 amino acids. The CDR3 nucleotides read TGTGCCAGTTTCAGCAGGGGGCAGTTGGACACTGAAGCTTTCTTT. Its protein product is CASFSRGQLDTEAFF.

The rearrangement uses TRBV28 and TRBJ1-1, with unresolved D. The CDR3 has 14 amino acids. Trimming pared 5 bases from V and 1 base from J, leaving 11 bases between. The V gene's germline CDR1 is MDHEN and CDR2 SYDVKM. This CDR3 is CASSRFRKNTEAFF. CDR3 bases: TGTGCCAGCAGTAGGTTCCGGAAGAACACTGAAGCTTTCTTT. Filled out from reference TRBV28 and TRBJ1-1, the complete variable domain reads DVKVTQSSRYLVKRTGEKVFLECVQDMDHENMFWYRQDPGLGLRLIYFSYDVKMKEKGDIPEGYSVSREKKERFSLILESASTNQTSMYLCASSRFRKNTEAFFGQGTRLTVV.

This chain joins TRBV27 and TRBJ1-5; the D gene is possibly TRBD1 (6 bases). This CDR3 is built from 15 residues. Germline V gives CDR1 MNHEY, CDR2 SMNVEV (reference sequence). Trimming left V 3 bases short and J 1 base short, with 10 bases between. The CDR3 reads CASSFAGASNQPQHF. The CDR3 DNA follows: TGTGCCAGCAGTTTCGCGGGGGCAAGCAATCAGCCCCAGCATTTT.

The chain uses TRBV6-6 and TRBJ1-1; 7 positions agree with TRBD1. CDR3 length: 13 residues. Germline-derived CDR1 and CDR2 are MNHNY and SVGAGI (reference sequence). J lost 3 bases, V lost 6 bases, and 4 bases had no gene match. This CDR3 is CASSRQGDTEAFF. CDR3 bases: TGTGCCAGCAGCCGCCAGGGGGACACTGAAGCTTTCTTT.

The CDR3 is CASSTDRGYGYTF. CDR3 DNA sequence: TGTGCCAGCAGCACCGACAGGGGGTATGGCTACACCTTC. The rearrangement uses TRBV6-5 and TRBJ1-2; 9 bases line up with TRBD1. The J segment lost 5 bases and the V segment lost 6 bases, leaving 4 bases of the junction unmatched. The CDR3 loop spans 13 amino acids. Germline V lookup: CDR1 MNHEY, CDR2 SVGAGI.